This T cell receptor (beta chain) is drawn from a study of shared clonotypes between healthy human individuals. Background on the study: Used for every donor were three CD4 naive, three CD4 memory, two CD8 naive and one CD8 memory plate. General study points: Since donors were few, the genetic and exposure-history diversity represented was limited. Despite large depth, rarefaction showed incomplete sorted-subset sequencing. Memory subsets generally showed lower estimated richness than naive subsets.

Germline V gene data show CDR1 as SGHRS and CDR2 as YFSETQ. CDR3 length equals 17 residues. V was clipped by 3 bases and J by 3 bases; unmatched bases: 11. As concerns this clone: No antigen is known for it.

Only in-frame clones appear in the TCRdb table, and some are missing; sequencing was by immunoSEQ multiplex PCR. The sample lists 2 million to 2.5 million clones; 90% to 95% were seen once. The V and J genes are TRBV5-1 and TRBJ2-7; 11 bases are shared with TRBD2. The TCR was taken from a man aged 18 to 30 in good health. Some clones in this sample may be carry-over from other donors' samples. The source material was naive CD4+ T cells from PBMCs. Subset indicated: CD45RA+ positively selected. The chain's CDR3 is CASSSLLGLAGNYEQYF. CDR3 nucleotides: TGCGCCAGCAGCTCCCTACTCGGACTAGCGGGTAACTACGAGCAGTACTTC.